This T cell receptor beta chain came from a study of cytomegalovirus exposure and HLA in healthy donors. Between the trimmed V and J ends, which lost 0 bases and 0 bases, there was a span of 12 bases. Germline loops: CDR1 MGHRA, CDR2 YSYEKL. The CDR3 covers 17 residues. Amplification used 60 Vbeta primers and 13 Jbeta primers. The repertoire was sequenced with immunoSEQ multiplex PCR; TCRdb's copy has only in-frame clones and lacks some. Of roughly 100,000 clones listed, roughly 75% are singletons. The clonotype comes from a man in his forties in good health and CMV-seronegative. Specimen: PBMCs. The chain is built from TRBV4-1 and TRBJ1-5; D gene uncertain. The CDR3 bases are TGCGCCAGCAGCCAAGAAGGCCTACAGTATAGCAATCAGCCCCAGCATTTT. Translated: CASSQEGLQYSNQPQHF.